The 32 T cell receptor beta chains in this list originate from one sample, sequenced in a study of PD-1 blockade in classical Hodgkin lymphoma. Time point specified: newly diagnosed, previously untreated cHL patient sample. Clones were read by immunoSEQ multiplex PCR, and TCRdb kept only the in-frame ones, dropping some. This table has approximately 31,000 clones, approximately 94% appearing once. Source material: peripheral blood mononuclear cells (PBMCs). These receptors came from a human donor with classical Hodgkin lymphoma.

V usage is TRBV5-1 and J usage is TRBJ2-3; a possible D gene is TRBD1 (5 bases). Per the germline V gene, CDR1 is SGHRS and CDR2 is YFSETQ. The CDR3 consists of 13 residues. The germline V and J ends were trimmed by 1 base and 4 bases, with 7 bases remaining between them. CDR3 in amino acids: CASSLSRADTQYF. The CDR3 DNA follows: TGCGCCAGCAGCTTGAGCAGGGCAGATACGCAGTATTTT. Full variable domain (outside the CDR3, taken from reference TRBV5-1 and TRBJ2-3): KAGVTQTPRYLIKTRGQQVTLSCSPISGHRSVSWYQQTPGQGLQFLFEYFSETQRNKGNFPGRFSGRQFSNSRSEMNVSTLELGDSALYLCASSLSRADTQYFGPGTRLTVL.

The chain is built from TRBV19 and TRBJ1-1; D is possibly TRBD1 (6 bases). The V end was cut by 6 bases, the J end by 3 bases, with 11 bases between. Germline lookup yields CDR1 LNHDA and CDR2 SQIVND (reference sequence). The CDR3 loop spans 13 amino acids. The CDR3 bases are TGTGCCAGTAGACCGGGACAACACACTGAAGCTTTCTTT. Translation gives CASRPGQHTEAFF.

This chain's CDR3 is CASSLLAGVGYEQYF. CDR3 DNA: TGTGCCAGCAGCTTACTTGCGGGAGTAGGCTACGAGCAGTACTTC. The genes are TRBV11-2 and TRBJ2-7, with 7 bases lining up with TRBD2. CDR3 length: 15 residues. The V gene end was trimmed by 2 bases and the J gene end by 3 bases; junction bases not matched to a gene: 7. Germline V gives CDR1 SGHAT, CDR2 FQNNGV.

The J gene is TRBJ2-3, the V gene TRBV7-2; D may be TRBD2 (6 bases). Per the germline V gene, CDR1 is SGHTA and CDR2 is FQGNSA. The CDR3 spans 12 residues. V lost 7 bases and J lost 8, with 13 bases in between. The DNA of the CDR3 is TGTGCCAGCAACAGGTGGGGAGGTACGCAGTATTTT. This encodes CASNRWGGTQYF. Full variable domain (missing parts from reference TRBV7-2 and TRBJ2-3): GAGVSQSPSNKVTEKGKDVELRCDPISGHTALYWYRQSLGQGLEFLIYFQGNSAPDKSGLPSDRFSAERTGGSVSTLTIQRTQQEDSAVYLCASNRWGGTQYFGPGTRLTVL.

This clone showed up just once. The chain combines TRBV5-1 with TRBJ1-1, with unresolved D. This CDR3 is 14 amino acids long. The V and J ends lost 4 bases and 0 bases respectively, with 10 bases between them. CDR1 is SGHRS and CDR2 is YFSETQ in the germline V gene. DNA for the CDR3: TGCGCCAGCAGCCGCGCAGGCATGAACACTGAAGCTTTCTTT. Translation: CASSRAGMNTEAFF.

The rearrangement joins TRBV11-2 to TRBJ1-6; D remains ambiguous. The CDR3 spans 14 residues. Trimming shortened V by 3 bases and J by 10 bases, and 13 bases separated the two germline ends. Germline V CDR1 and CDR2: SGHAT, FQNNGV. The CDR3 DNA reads TGTGCCAGCAGCTTGGCAGCCTGGAGGTCACCCCTCCACTTT. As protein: CASSLAAWRSPLHF. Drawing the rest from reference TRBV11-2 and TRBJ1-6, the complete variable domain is EAGVAQSPRYKIIEKRQSVAFWCNPISGHATLYWYQQILGQGPKLLIQFQNNGVVDDSQLPKDRFSAERLKGVDSTLKIQPAKLEDSAVYLCASSLAAWRSPLHFGNGTRLTVT.

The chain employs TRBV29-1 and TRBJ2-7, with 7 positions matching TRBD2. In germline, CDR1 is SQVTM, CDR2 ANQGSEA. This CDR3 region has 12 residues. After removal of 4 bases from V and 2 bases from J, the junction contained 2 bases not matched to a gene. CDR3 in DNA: TGCAGCGTTGGGGAGGGAACCTACGAGCAGTACTTC. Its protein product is CSVGEGTYEQYF.

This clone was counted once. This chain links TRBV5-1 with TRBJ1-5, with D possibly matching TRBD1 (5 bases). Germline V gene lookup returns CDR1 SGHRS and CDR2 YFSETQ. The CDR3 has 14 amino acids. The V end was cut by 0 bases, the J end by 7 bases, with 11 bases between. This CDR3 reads CASSLEGRDQPQHF. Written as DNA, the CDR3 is TGCGCCAGCAGCTTGGAGGGCAGGGACCAGCCCCAGCATTTT. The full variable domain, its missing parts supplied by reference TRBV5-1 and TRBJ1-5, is KAGVTQTPRYLIKTRGQQVTLSCSPISGHRSVSWYQQTPGQGLQFLFEYFSETQRNKGNFPGRFSGRQFSNSRSEMNVSTLELGDSALYLCASSLEGRDQPQHFGDGTRLSIL.

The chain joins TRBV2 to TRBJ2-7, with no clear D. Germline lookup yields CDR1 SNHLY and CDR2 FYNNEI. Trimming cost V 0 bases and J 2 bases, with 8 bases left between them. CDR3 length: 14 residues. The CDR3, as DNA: TGTGCCAGCAGTGAAGCGCTGAGGACCTACGAGCAGTACTTC. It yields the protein CASSEALRTYEQYF.

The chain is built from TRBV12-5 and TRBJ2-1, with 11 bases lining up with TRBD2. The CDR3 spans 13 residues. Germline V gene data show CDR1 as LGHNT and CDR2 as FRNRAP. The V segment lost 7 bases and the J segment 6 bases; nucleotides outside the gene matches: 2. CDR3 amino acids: CASVSGGANEQFF. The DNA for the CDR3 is TGTGCTAGTGTTAGCGGGGGGGCCAATGAGCAGTTCTTC. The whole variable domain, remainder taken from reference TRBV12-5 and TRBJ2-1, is DARVTQTPRHKVTEMGQEVTMRCQPILGHNTVFWYRQTMMQGLELLAYFRNRAPLDDSGMPKDRFSAEMPDATLATLKIQPSEPRDSAVYFCASVSGGANEQFFGPGTRLTVL.

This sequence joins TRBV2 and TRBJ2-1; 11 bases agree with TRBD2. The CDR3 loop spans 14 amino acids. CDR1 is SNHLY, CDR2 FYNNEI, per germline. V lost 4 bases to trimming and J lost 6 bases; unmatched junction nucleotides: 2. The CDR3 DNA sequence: TGTGCCAGCAGTGGTCTAGCGGGAGGCAATGAGCAGTTCTTC. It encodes CASSGLAGGNEQFF. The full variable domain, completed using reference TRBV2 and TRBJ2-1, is EPEVTQTPSHQVTQMGQEVILRCVPISNHLYFYWYRQILGQKVEFLVSFYNNEISEKSEIFDDQFSVERPDGSNFTLKIRSTKLEDSAMYFCASSGLAGGNEQFFGPGTRLTVL.

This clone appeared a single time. DNA of the CDR3: TGTGCCACCCGGGACAGGGGCAATCGGGAGCAGTACTTC. Encoded protein: CATRDRGNREQYF. V is TRBV28 and J is TRBJ2-7; 10 positions agree with TRBD1. Germline V lookup: CDR1 MDHEN, CDR2 SYDVKM. The CDR3 totals 13 residues. V lost 10 bases to trimming and J lost 7 bases; unmatched junction nucleotides: 10.

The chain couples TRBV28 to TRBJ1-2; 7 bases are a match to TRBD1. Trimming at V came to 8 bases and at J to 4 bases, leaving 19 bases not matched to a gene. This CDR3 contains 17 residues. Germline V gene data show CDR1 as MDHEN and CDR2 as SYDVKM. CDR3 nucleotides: TGTGCCAGCTCTCCGGGCGGGACAGCCTTTTTCCCCTATGGCTACACCTTC. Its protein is CASSPGGTAFFPYGYTF.

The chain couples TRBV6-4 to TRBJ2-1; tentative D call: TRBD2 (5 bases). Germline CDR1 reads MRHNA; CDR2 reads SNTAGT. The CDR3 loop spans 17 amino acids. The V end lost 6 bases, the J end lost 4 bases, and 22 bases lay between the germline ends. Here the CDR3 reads CASSSLPPGLQYNEQFF. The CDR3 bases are TGTGCCAGCAGCTCACTCCCCCCAGGACTTCAGTACAATGAGCAGTTCTTC.

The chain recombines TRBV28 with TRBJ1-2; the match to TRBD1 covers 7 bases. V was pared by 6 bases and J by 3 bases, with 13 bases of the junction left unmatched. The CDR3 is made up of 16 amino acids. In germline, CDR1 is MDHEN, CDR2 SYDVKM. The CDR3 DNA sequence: TGTGCCAGCAGACTTAATGGGGACAGCAACTACTATGGCTACACCTTC. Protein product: CASRLNGDSNYYGYTF.

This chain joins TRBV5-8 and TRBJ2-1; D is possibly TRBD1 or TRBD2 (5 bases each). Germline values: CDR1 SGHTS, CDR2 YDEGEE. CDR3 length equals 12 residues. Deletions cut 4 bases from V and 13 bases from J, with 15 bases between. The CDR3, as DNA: TGTGCCAGCAGCCCGGATTTGGGGACCCAGTTCTTC. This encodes CASSPDLGTQFF.

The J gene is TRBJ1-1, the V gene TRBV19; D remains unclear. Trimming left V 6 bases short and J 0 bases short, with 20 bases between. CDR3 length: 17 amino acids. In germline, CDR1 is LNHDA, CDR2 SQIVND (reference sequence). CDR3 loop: CASRVLWTRRMNTEAFF. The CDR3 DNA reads TGTGCCAGTAGGGTGCTTTGGACCAGGCGAATGAACACTGAAGCTTTCTTT.

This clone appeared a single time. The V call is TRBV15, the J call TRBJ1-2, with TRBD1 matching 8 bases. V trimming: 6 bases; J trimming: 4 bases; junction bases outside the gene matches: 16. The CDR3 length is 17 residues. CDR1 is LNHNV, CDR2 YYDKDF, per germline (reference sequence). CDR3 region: CATSPGQGITFGYGYTF. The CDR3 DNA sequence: TGTGCCACCAGTCCCGGACAGGGAATAACGTTTGGCTATGGCTACACCTTC. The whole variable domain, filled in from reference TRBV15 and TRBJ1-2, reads DAMVIQNPRYQVTQFGKPVTLSCSQTLNHNVMYWYQQKSSQAPKLLFHYYDKDFNNEADTPDNFQSRRPNTSFCFLDIRSPGLGDTAMYLCATSPGQGITFGYGYTFGSGTRLTVV.

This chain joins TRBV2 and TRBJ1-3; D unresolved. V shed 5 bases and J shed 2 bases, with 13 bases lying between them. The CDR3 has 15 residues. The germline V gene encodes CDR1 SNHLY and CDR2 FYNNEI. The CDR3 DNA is TGTGCCAGCAGTCCGTCCACCAGCCCTGGAAACACCATATATTTT. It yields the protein CASSPSTSPGNTIYF.

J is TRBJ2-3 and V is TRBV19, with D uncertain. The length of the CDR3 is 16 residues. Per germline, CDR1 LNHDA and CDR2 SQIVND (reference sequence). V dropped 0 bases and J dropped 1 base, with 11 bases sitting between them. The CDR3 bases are TGTGCCAGTAGTATAGATGCCTGGGCAGGCACAGATACGCAGTATTTT. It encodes CASSIDAWAGTDTQYF.

The CDR3 loop is CASSIYRGNQPQHF. The CDR3 DNA is TGTGCCAGCAGCATATACAGGGGGAATCAGCCCCAGCATTTT. V and J are TRBV7-2 and TRBJ1-5; 8 bases agree with TRBD1. Looked up from germline, CDR1 is SGHTA and CDR2 is FQGNSA. The CDR3 extends over 14 amino acids. Trimming took 5 bases from V and 4 from J; bases not matched to a gene: 4.

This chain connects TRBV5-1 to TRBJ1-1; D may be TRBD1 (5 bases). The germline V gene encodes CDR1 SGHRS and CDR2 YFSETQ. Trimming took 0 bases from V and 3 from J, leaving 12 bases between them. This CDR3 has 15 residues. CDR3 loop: CASSLGWGLDTEAFF. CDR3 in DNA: TGCGCCAGCAGCTTGGGCTGGGGGTTGGACACTGAAGCTTTCTTT.

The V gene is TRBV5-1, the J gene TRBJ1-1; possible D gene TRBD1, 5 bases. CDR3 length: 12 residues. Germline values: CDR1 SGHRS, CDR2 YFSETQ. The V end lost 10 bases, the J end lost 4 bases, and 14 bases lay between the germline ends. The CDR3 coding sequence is TGCGCCTCCACCTTGGGGGGCACTGAAGCTTTCTTT. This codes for CASTLGGTEAFF.

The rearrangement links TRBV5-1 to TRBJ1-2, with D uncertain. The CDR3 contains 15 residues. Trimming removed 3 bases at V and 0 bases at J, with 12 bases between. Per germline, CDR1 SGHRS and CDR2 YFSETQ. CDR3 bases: TGCGCCAGCAGCTCTGACAAACTAGCTAACTATGGCTACACCTTC. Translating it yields CASSSDKLANYGYTF. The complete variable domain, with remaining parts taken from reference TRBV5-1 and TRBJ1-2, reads KAGVTQTPRYLIKTRGQQVTLSCSPISGHRSVSWYQQTPGQGLQFLFEYFSETQRNKGNFPGRFSGRQFSNSRSEMNVSTLELGDSALYLCASSSDKLANYGYTFGSGTRLTVV.

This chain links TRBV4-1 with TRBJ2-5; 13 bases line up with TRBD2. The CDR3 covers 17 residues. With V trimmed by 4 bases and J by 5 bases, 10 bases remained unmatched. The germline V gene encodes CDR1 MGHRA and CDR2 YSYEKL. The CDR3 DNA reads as TGCGCCAGCAGCCGACATCCTACTAGCGGGGGGGCCGAGACCCAGTACTTC. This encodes CASSRHPTSGGAETQYF.

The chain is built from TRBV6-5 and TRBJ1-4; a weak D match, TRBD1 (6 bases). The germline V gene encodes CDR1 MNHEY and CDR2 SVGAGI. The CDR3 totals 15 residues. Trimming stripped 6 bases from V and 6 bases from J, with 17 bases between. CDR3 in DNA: TGTGCCAGCAGCCGTAGAGGACAGAATTATGAAAAACTGTTTTTT. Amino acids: CASSRRGQNYEKLFF.

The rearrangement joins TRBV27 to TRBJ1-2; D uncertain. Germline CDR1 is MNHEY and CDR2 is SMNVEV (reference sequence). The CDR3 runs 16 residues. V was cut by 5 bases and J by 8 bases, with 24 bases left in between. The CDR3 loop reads CASSPLSDFLLHGYTF. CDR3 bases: TGTGCCAGCAGTCCTCTCTCGGACTTCCTCCTCCACGGCTACACCTTC.

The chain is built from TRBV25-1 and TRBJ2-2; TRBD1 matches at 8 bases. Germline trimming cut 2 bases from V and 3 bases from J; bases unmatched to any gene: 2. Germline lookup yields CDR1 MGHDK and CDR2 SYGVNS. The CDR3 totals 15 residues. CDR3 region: CASSEQGAYTGELFF. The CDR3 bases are TGTGCCAGCAGTGAACAGGGGGCCTACACCGGGGAGCTGTTTTTT.

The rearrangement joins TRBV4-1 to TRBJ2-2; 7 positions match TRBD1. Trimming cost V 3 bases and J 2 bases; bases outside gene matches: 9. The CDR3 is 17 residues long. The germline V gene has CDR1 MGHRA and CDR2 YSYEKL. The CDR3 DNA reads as TGCGCCAGCAGCCACGCCGACAGGGAATTAAACACCGGGGAGCTGTTTTTT. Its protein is CASSHADRELNTGELFF.

The CDR3 DNA follows: TGTGCCCCAGGGCGGCACAACACTGAAGCTTTCTTT. This encodes CAPGRHNTEAFF. The rearrangement links TRBV5-4 to TRBJ1-1, with a weak D call TRBD1 (5 bases). The ends were cut back, 10 bases at V and 2 bases at J, with 12 bases in the middle. Germline V CDR1 and CDR2: SGHNT, YYREEE (reference sequence). This CDR3 has 12 residues. The entire variable domain, with the rest obtained from reference TRBV5-4 and TRBJ1-1, is as follows: ETGVTQSPTHLIKTRGQQVTLRCSSQSGHNTVSWYQQALGQGPQFIFQYYREEENGRGNFPPRFSGLQFPNYSSELNVNALELDDSALYLCAPGRHNTEAFFGQGTRLTVV.

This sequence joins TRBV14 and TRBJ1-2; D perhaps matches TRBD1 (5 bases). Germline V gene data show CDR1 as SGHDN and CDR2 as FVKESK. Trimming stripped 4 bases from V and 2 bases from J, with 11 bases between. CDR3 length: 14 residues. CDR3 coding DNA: TGTGCCAGCAGCCGGACGGGGCCGAACTATGGCTACACCTTC. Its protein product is CASSRTGPNYGYTF.

CDR3 bases: TGTGCCAGCAGCCTTTTTGGCACCATATATTTT. Its translation: CASSLFGTIYF. V usage is TRBV5-4 and J usage is TRBJ1-3, with D unclear. Germline CDR1 SGHNT, CDR2 YYREEE (reference sequence). V lost 4 bases to trimming and J lost 9 bases, with 8 bases between them. This CDR3 is 11 amino acids long.